The 16 T cell receptor beta chains below were found in one sample sequenced in a study of PD-1 blockade in classical Hodgkin lymphoma. Regarding time point: newly diagnosed, previously untreated cHL patient sample. Isolated CD8+ T cells were derived from thawed PBMCs through magnetic negative selection. Measured with immunoSEQ multiplex PCR; TCRdb has only the in-frame clones, and not every one. This sample yields approximately 21,000 clones, of which about 86% are seen a single time; roughly 7.4% belongs to the top ten. Sequenced sample: CD8+ T cells from blood. These receptors came from a human donor with classical Hodgkin lymphoma.

The chain combines TRBV7-8 with TRBJ2-7; 8 bases fit TRBD2. V trimming: 5 bases; J trimming: 0 bases; junction bases outside the gene matches: 6. Germline V CDR1 and CDR2: SGHVS, FQNEAQ. The CDR3 totals 15 residues. The CDR3 spells CASSRGGVNSYEQYF. The CDR3 DNA reads TGTGCCAGCAGCCGGGGGGGGGTCAACTCCTACGAGCAGTACTTC. The full variable domain, in which reference TRBV7-8 and TRBJ2-7 provide the parts outside the CDR3, is GAGVSQSPRYKVAKRGQDVALRCDPISGHVSLFWYQQALGQGPEFLTYFQNEAQLDKSGLPSDRFFAERPEGSVSTLKIQRTQQEDSAVYLCASSRGGVNSYEQYFGPGTRLTVT.

The V gene is TRBV9, the J gene TRBJ1-1; D is possibly TRBD1 (5 bases). Germline CDR1 reads SGDLS; CDR2 reads YYNGEE. The V end lost 3 bases, the J end lost 0 bases, and 18 bases lay between the germline ends. The CDR3 sequence is 17 residues long. For the CDR3, the DNA is TGTGCCAGCAGCGAATCAGGGTTAGGGAACTTGAACACTGAAGCTTTCTTT. Translation: CASSESGLGNLNTEAFF.

The rearrangement uses TRBV29-1 and TRBJ1-5; D might be TRBD1 (5 bases). CDR1 SQVTM and CDR2 ANQGSEA come from the germline V gene. V lost 4 bases and J 7 bases, leaving 14 bases between the germline ends. There are 13 residues in the CDR3. CDR3 residues: CSVGGTEGQPQHF. The CDR3, as DNA: TGCAGCGTTGGAGGGACCGAGGGGCAGCCCCAGCATTTT.

This rearrangement joins TRBV5-6 to TRBJ1-3; D is unclear. The V gene lost 2 bases and the J gene lost 0 bases, with 12 bases spanning the gap. In germline, CDR1 is SGHDT, CDR2 YYEEEE. The CDR3 sequence is 16 residues long. The CDR3 sequence: CASSFQQPFSGNTIYF. The CDR3 nucleotides are TGTGCCAGCAGCTTTCAGCAACCGTTCTCTGGAAACACCATATATTTT.

V is TRBV5-1 and J is TRBJ2-7; D not resolved. The CDR3 covers 13 residues. Looked up from germline, CDR1 is SGHRS and CDR2 is YFSETQ. The ends were cut back, 2 bases at V and 1 base at J, with 7 bases in the middle. In DNA form, the CDR3 reads TGCGCCAGCAGCTTCGAGCAGTCCTACGAGCAGTACTTC. Residues: CASSFEQSYEQYF.

CDR3 loop: CASSPLKGRSPGMGGNEQFF. CDR3 sequence (DNA): TGTGCCAGCAGCCCCCTTAAGGGAAGGAGCCCTGGGATGGGGGGTAATGAGCAGTTCTTC. The V and J genes are TRBV7-8 and TRBJ2-1; D is perhaps TRBD2 (6 bases). Germline CDR1 and CDR2: SGHVS and FQNEAQ. CDR3 length equals 20 residues. Trimming took off 5 bases at V and 7 bases at J, with 33 bases between the two ends.

This clone turned up a few times. This chain joins TRBV19 and TRBJ2-1, with D possibly being TRBD2 (6 bases). V was pared by 4 bases and J by 9 bases, with 16 bases between. The CDR3 is 14 residues long. The V gene's germline CDR1 is LNHDA and CDR2 SQIVND (reference sequence). The CDR3 region has the DNA TGTGCCAGTAGTACCTCCATTGGGCGGGGTGAGCAGTTCTTC. Amino acid sequence: CASSTSIGRGEQFF. Supplemented by reference TRBV19 and TRBJ2-1, the full variable domain reads DGGITQSPKYLFRKEGQNVTLSCEQNLNHDAMYWYRQDPGQGLRLIYYSQIVNDFQKGDIAEGYSVSREKKESFPLTVTSAQKNPTAFYLCASSTSIGRGEQFFGPGTRLTVL.

J is TRBJ2-1 and V is TRBV25-1; 8 positions match TRBD1. J was trimmed by 8 bases and V by 8 bases; bases with no gene match: 14. The CDR3 length is 15 residues. Germline CDR1 MGHDK, CDR2 SYGVNS. CDR3 protein: CASGDSDRARDEQFF. CDR3 DNA: TGTGCCAGCGGCGACTCGGACAGGGCAAGGGATGAGCAGTTCTTC.

The rearrangement links TRBV4-1 to TRBJ2-7; either TRBD1 or TRBD2 may supply D (5 bases each). The V gene's germline CDR1 is MGHRA and CDR2 YSYEKL. The CDR3 length is 15 residues. The V gene lost 4 bases and the J gene lost 5 bases, with 18 bases spanning the gap. The CDR3 DNA is TGCGCCAGCAGCCCCCCCTTGAAAGGGGACCACGAGCAGTACTTC. Translated: CASSPPLKGDHEQYF.

The rearrangement links TRBV7-2 to TRBJ2-1; D unresolved. The CDR3 consists of 12 residues. V gave up 3 bases and J gave up 9 bases, with 9 bases separating them. The V gene's germline CDR1 is SGHTA and CDR2 FQGNSA. The CDR3 DNA sequence: TGTGCCAGCAGCTTTTATTTAGCTGAGCAGTTCTTC. Its protein is CASSFYLAEQFF. Full variable domain (outside the CDR3, taken from reference TRBV7-2 and TRBJ2-1): GAGVSQSPSNKVTEKGKDVELRCDPISGHTALYWYRQSLGQGLEFLIYFQGNSAPDKSGLPSDRFSAERTGGSVSTLTIQRTQQEDSAVYLCASSFYLAEQFFGPGTRLTVL.

This chain joins TRBV6-6 and TRBJ2-2; D is tentatively TRBD1 or TRBD2 (5 bases each). The CDR3 loop spans 14 amino acids. CDR1 MNHNY and CDR2 SVGAGI come from the germline V gene (reference sequence). The V and J ends lost 5 bases and 6 bases respectively, with 13 bases between them. The CDR3 spells CASSHRGLAGELFF. In DNA form, the CDR3 reads TGTGCCAGCAGTCACCGGGGCCTAGCCGGGGAGCTGTTTTTT.

This chain connects TRBV7-9 to TRBJ1-1, with D hard to call. In germline, CDR1 is SEHNR, CDR2 FQNEAQ (reference sequence). The V end lost 8 bases, the J end lost 1 base, and 14 bases lay between the germline ends. The CDR3 length is 14 residues. The CDR3 protein is CASATQTQNTEAFF. DNA of the CDR3: TGTGCCAGCGCCACCCAGACTCAGAACACTGAAGCTTTCTTT. The full variable domain, its missing parts supplied by reference TRBV7-9 and TRBJ1-1, is DTGVSQNPRHKITKRGQNVTFRCDPISEHNRLYWYRQTLGQGPEFLTYFQNEAQLEKSRLLSDRFSAERPKGSFSTLEIQRTEQGDSAMYLCASATQTQNTEAFFGQGTRLTVV.

The chain is built from TRBV6-4 and TRBJ2-6; D gene uncertain. The CDR3 runs 14 residues. Trimming took off 3 bases at V and 0 bases at J, with 3 bases between the two ends. The germline V gene has CDR1 MRHNA and CDR2 SNTAGT. The CDR3 coding sequence is TGTGCCAGCAGTGATGACTCTGGGGCCAACGTCCTGACTTTC. This translates into CASSDDSGANVLTF.

The V gene is TRBV4-1, the J gene TRBJ2-3; no reliable D call. The CDR3 covers 12 residues. V was clipped by 3 bases and J by 7 bases, with 8 bases between them. Germline values: CDR1 MGHRA, CDR2 YSYEKL. Here the CDR3 reads CASSHDFYTQYF. The CDR3 DNA is TGCGCCAGCAGCCACGACTTTTATACGCAGTATTTT.

This clone has just a few counts. The chain carries TRBV9 and TRBJ2-7, with 10 positions matching TRBD2. This CDR3 is built from 14 residues. V lost 3 bases, J lost 3 bases, and 3 bases stayed unmatched. Looked up from germline, CDR1 is SGDLS and CDR2 is YYNGEE. CDR3 coding DNA: TGTGCCAGCAGCGGGGCTAGCGGGGGCTACGAGCAGTACTTC. Amino acids: CASSGASGGYEQYF.

The chain employs TRBV7-9 and TRBJ2-1; 13 bases are a match to TRBD2. This CDR3 spans 17 amino acids. CDR1 and CDR2 from the germline V gene are SEHNR and FQNEAQ (reference sequence). The trim removed 1 base at V and 0 bases at J, leaving 0 bases unmatched. The CDR3 DNA sequence: TGTGCCAGCAGCTTAGGGACTAGCGGGAGCTCCTACAATGAGCAGTTCTTC. It specifies CASSLGTSGSSYNEQFF.